This record looks at one T cell receptor (beta chain) sequence and its context. The study drew at least one pre-ART and at least two post-ART PBMC samples from every donor. Cryopreserved PBMC, at about 0.95-10 million per sample, were present before DNA extraction. V dropped 4 bases and J dropped 10; count of bases not matched to a gene: 18. The CDR3 consists of 16 residues. This specimen belongs to a study of long-term antiretroviral therapy in people with HIV. Investigators performed immunoSEQ version v3.0 at survey level. The protocol was immunoSEQ multiplex PCR, while the TCRdb copy is restricted to in-frame clones and leaves out a portion. The sample contains 25,000 to 30,000 clones, over 85% of which appear only once.

The rearrangement joins TRBV23-1 to TRBJ1-1; 7 nucleotides match TRBD1. TRBV23-1 is marked as an open reading frame, function uncertain. The material sequenced was unsorted PBMCs, taken 6.2 years after starting antiretroviral therapy. This clonotype was obtained from a man in his forties with HIV. The CDR3 coding sequence is TGCGCCAGCAGTCTGCCCCAGGGGGGCCCGCTTTTAGGAGCTTTCTTT. Encoded protein: CASSLPQGGPLLGAFF.